This note documents a single TCR beta chain sequence. The clone's antigen remains unknown. No qualities accompany the bases; no much larger clone lies one base away. V has 2 bases trimmed and J has 1 base trimmed; junction bases matching no gene number 4. In the germline V gene (reference sequence), CDR1 corresponds to GTSNPN and CDR2 to SVGIG. The CDR3, cysteine through phenylalanine, is 14 amino acids long. Here the CDR3 DNA is all that survives: 42 bases in frame from base 1. Collaborating institutions collected whole blood in K2EDTA tubes following their own protocols. For TCRbeta analysis, collaborators shipped samples in one of three forms: frozen whole blood, isolated PBMCs, or DNA extracted from either of those sample types. The sample comes from a study of blood T cell repertoires in COVID-19 (TCRdb year 2020). About the full investigation: The collaborator samples originated in the United States, Italy and Spain and spanned the acute and convalescent phases of COVID-19. The material from the prospective study consisted of cDNA or gDNA derived from T cells, B-cell-depleted T cells, or PBMCs. The dataset comprised deeply sampled blood TCRbeta repertoires from subjects exposed to, actively infected with, or recovered from COVID-19. A freely available public database, intended as a resource for researchers studying the immune response to SARS-CoV-2, is where the repertoires were released. Samples came from the ongoing ImmuneRACE study (first 160 participants) plus 1,254 subjects from 6 global collaborators. Nearly every sample came with metadata listing a de-identified subject ID, COVID-19 status, age in years and sex. Where available, HLA class I and class II types were obtained from metadata supplied by the sample provider rather than from assay-based typing. On the study overall, not on this receptor specifically: The quantity of clinical and demographic metadata differed by source and by participant and was supplied without curation.

TCRbeta CDR3 regions were amplified from genomic DNA using the immunoSEQ Assay, a bias-controlled multiplex PCR. The paper's processing steps were these. The number of nucleated cells in each sample was estimated from the amplification of reference gene primers within the assay. To quantify the absolute abundance of each unique TCRbeta CDR3 rearrangement, sequence reads were collapsed and filtered. For each sample, productive Simpson clonality was calculated as the square root of Simpson's diversity index across productive rearrangements. The table was pulled from immuneACCESS by TCRdb, which kept in-frame rearrangements only. Such tables lose some clones; where checked, under half of the loss comes from unresolved V genes, and the rest has no known cause. V and J calls and clone size are as listed in that table; D and trimming were resolved from the DNA. The sample includes approximately 330,000 clones, with roughly 88% observed a single time. In total, the top ten clones hold around 4% of the sample.

Sequenced input: peripheral blood. The TCR was taken from a woman in her forties or fifties with active or convalescent COVID-19. The V and J segments used are TRBV30 and TRBJ2-5; TRBD2 aligns with 7 central bases. The CDR3: CAWSRGGPQETQYF. The nucleotides are TGTGCCTGGAGTCGCGGGGGACCCCAAGAGACCCAGTACTTC.